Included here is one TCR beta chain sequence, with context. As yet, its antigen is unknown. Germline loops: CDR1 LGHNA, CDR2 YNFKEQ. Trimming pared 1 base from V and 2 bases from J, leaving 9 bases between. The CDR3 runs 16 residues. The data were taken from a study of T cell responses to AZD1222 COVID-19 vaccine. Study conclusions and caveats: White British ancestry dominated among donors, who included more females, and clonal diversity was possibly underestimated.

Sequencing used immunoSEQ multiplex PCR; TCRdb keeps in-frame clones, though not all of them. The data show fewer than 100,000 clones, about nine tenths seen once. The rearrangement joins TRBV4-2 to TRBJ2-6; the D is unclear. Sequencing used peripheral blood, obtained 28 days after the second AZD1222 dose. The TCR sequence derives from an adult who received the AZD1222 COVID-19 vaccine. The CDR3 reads CASSQAAGPGANVLTF. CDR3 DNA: TGTGCCAGCAGCCAAGCTGCCGGACCTGGGGCCAACGTCCTGACTTTC.